This is a list of T cell receptor beta chains from one sample in a study of blood T cell repertoires in COVID-19. The data were produced by immunoSEQ multiplex PCR, yet TCRdb's version contains in-frame clones alone and is incomplete. The sample shows over 100,000 clones, about nine tenths of them seen only once. The sequenced sample consisted of peripheral blood. All receptors come from a human donor in a cohort sampled during active COVID-19. The CDR3 runs from the conserved cysteine through the conserved F or W. A D gene is named only where the DNA matches it firmly. Only part of the rows carry a size: once, few, many, or a class if the clone is expanded.

V gene,D gene,clone size,J gene,CDR3 DNA,CDR3 protein
TRBV14,.,.,TRBJ2-7,TGTGCCAGCAGCCAAGATTGGGGAGAGCCGTACTTC,CASSQDWGEPYF
TRBV5-1,TRBD1,.,TRBJ1-5,TGCGCCAGCAGCTGGGACACAGGGGTGAACCAGCCCCAGCATTTT,CASSWDTGVNQPQHF
TRBV7-9,.,.,TRBJ2-7,TGTGCCAGCAGCTTATATAACTTCTACGAGCAGTACTTC,CASSLYNFYEQYF
TRBV6-5,.,.,TRBJ2-4,TGTGCCAGCACACCCGGACAGTACAAAAACATTCAGTACTTC,CASTPGQYKNIQYF
TRBV18,TRBD1,.,TRBJ2-5,TGTGCCAGCTCGTTCGGGACAGGGGGCCAAGAGACCCAGTACTTC,CASSFGTGGQETQYF
TRBV7-2,TRBD1,once,TRBJ2-3,TGTGCCAGCAGCTTCGTAGGGACAGGGGTCGATACGCAGTATTTT,CASSFVGTGVDTQYF
TRBV5-4,TRBD1,.,TRBJ2-7,TGTGCCAGCAGCTTGGGCGGGACAGGGTACGAGCAGTACTTC,CASSLGGTGYEQYF
TRBV4-1,TRBD1,.,TRBJ1-2,TGCGCCAGCAGCCTTCGACAGGGCAGGGTTGGTGACTATGGCTACACCTTC,CASSLRQGRVGDYGYTF
TRBV6-5,TRBD1,.,TRBJ2-7,TGTGCCAGCAACCCCACAGGGGCCTACGAGCAGTACTTC,CASNPTGAYEQYF
TRBV25-1,.,.,TRBJ1-1,TGTGCCAGCACCGAGAGGGGGGAAGCTTTCTTT,CASTERGEAFF
TRBV28,.,.,TRBJ2-7,TGTGCCAGCAGTTTAATGTCGGGAAGTTTGTACTTC,CASSLMSGSLYF
TRBV20-1,.,.,TRBJ2-5,TGCAGTGCTAGTGCGGCTAGCGTGGAGACCCAGTACTTC,CSASAASVETQYF
TRBV2,TRBD1,.,TRBJ1-4,TGTGCCAGCAGTCAGGACAGGAGCACTGAAAAACTGTTTTTT,CASSQDRSTEKLFF
TRBV9,.,.,TRBJ2-1,TGTGCCAGCAGCGTAAATCCAGCGAGGAATGAGCAGTTCTTC,CASSVNPARNEQFF
TRBV18,.,.,TRBJ2-3,TGTGCCAGCTCACCACAATATCAGGGATCGGATACGCAGTATTTT,CASSPQYQGSDTQYF
TRBV27,.,.,TRBJ2-2,TGTGCCAGCAGTTCCGGCCCAGGTCTGAGGGGGACCGGGGAGCTGTTTTTT,CASSSGPGLRGTGELFF
TRBV7-6,TRBD1,.,TRBJ1-6,TGTGCCAGCAGCTTAGAGCAGGACAGGGCTTCACCCCTCCACTTT,CASSLEQDRASPLHF
TRBV10-3,.,.,TRBJ2-7,TGTGCCATCAGTGCAGGGATCTACGAGCAGTACTTC,CAISAGIYEQYF
TRBV6-2/TRBV6-3,TRBD1,.,TRBJ2-1,TGTGCCAGCAGTAACAGGGGAAGCTCCTACAATGAGCAGTTCTTC,CASSNRGSSYNEQFF
TRBV6-5,.,.,TRBJ1-5,TGTGCCAGCAGTCGGGACAATAGCAATCAGCCCCAGCATTTT,CASSRDNSNQPQHF
TRBV25-1,.,.,TRBJ2-5,TGTGCCAGCAGTGACTCCTCTAGAGGCGTGACAGAGCAAGAGACCCAGTACTTC,CASSDSSRGVTEQETQYF
TRBV4-3,TRBD1,.,TRBJ1-2,TGCGCCAGCAGCCGCCTAGTCCAGGGGGCCGGATATGGCTACACCTTC,CASSRLVQGAGYGYTF
TRBV21-1,.,.,TRBJ2-5,TGTGCCAGCAGCAAAAGAGTGGAGGCGGGGGGCGGTCAGGAGACCCAGTACTTC,CASSKRVEAGGGQETQYF
TRBV4-1,.,once,TRBJ1-5,TGCGCCAGCAGCCAGCAGGGAATCAGCAATCAGCCCCAGCATTTT,CASSQQGISNQPQHF
TRBV7-8,TRBD1,.,TRBJ2-7,TGTGCCAGCAGCTTATCGCGCGGACAGGGGGCTTACGAGCAGTACTTC,CASSLSRGQGAYEQYF
TRBV7-3,.,.,TRBJ2-1,TGTGCCAGCAGCTTAACCGGGTATTCCTACAATGAGCAGTTCTTC,CASSLTGYSYNEQFF
TRBV5-5,TRBD1,.,TRBJ1-2,TGTGCCAGCAGCCCCAGCGCGTCAGGGGGCTATGGCTACACCTTC,CASSPSASGGYGYTF
TRBV7-2,.,.,TRBJ1-1,TGTGCCAGCAGTCGCGGGGTTACCACTGAAGCTTTCTTT,CASSRGVTTEAFF
TRBV21-1,.,.,TRBJ1-1,TGTGCCAGTACCCCGGGACACCTAGAAGCTTTCTTT,CASTPGHLEAFF